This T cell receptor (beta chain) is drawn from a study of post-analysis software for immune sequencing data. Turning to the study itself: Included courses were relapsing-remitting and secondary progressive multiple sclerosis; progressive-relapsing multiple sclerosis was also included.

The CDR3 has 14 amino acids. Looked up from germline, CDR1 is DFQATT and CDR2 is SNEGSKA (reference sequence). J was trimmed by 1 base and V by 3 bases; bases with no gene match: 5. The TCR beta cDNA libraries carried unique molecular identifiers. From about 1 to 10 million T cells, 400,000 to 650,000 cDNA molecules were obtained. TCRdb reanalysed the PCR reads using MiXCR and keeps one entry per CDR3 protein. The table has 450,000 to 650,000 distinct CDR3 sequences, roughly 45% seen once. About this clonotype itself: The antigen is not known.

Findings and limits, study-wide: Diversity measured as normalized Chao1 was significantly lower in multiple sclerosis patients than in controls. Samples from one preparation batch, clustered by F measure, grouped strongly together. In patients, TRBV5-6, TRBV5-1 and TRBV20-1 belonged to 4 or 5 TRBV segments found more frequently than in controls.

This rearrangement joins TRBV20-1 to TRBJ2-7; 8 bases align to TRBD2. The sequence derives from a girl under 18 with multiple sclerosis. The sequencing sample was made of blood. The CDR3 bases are TGCAGTGCTAGTCCCAGCGGGGGATCCTACGAGCAGTACTTC. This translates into CSASPSGGSYEQYF.